This TCR beta chain stems from a study of shared clonotypes between healthy human individuals. The V end lost 0 bases, the J end lost 3 bases, and 16 bases lay between the germline ends. Germline assignment: CDR1 MGHRA and CDR2 YSYEKL. CDR3 length equals 17 residues. The authors combined CD45RO+ cells with CCR7-negative CD45RA+ TemRA cells as CD8 memory. Concerning this clone: Antigen: not known.

Findings and limits, study-wide: Sample collection involved blood only; tissue repertoires are likely different. Clonotype sharing among donors, it was expected, would be affected by sequencing depth. Non-shared clonotypes displayed generation probabilities falling below those of clonotypes present in all four donors.

Here immunoSEQ multiplex PCR was the method, and the copy in TCRdb shows in-frame clones only, minus some. The table lists about 320,000 clones, roughly 84% of them singletons, with roughly 15% in the top ten. This receptor was taken from a man aged 18-30 years in good health. V usage is TRBV4-1 and J usage is TRBJ2-3, with D uncertain. Sequencing was done on a sample of memory CD8+ T cells sorted from blood. Subset indicated: CD45RO+ cells pooled with CCR7-negative TemRA cells. The CDR3 DNA reads TGCGCCAGCAGCCAAGATCCGCCTCCGGCCGCGACAGATACGCAGTATTTT. Protein sequence: CASSQDPPPAATDTQYF.